One and the same sample provided the 32 T cell receptor beta chains below, sequenced in a study of shared clonotypes between healthy human individuals. Using immunoSEQ multiplex PCR, the repertoire was profiled, and TCRdb retains in-frame clones only, with some absent. The sample has roughly 700,000 clones, around 72% seen once. Input material: memory CD4+ T cells sorted from blood. This sample's subset: CD45RA-negative fraction. The receptors were gathered from a woman aged 30 to 39 in good health.

A single count supports this clone. V is TRBV5-1 and J is TRBJ2-3, with 8 positions matching TRBD1. V shed 1 base and J 3 bases; nucleotides not matched to a gene: 10. This CDR3 comprises 17 residues. Germline CDR1 SGHRS, CDR2 YFSETQ. CDR3 sequence: CASSLYSPGGETDTQYF. The DNA of the CDR3 is TGCGCCAGCAGCTTGTATTCCCCAGGGGGCGAAACAGATACGCAGTATTTT.

The rearrangement joins TRBV6-6 to TRBJ2-7, with TRBD2 identical over 8 bases. The J segment lost 4 bases and the V segment lost 7 bases, leaving 12 bases of the junction unmatched. Per the germline V gene, CDR1 is MNHNY and CDR2 is SVGAGI (reference sequence). CDR3 size: 15 residues. CDR3 bases: TGTGCCAGCAACGGAGCGGGAGTATTAGGGTACGAGCAGTACTTC. As protein: CASNGAGVLGYEQYF.

The V gene is TRBV7-9, the J gene TRBJ2-1; 13 nucleotides line up with TRBD2. Trimming removed 5 bases from V and 0 bases from J; junction bases left unmatched: 7. This CDR3 has 18 amino acids. From germline, CDR1 is SEHNR and CDR2 FQNEAQ (reference sequence). CDR3 region: CASSKLRTSGSSYNEQFF. The CDR3 DNA reads TGTGCCAGCAGCAAACTTAGGACTAGCGGGAGCTCCTACAATGAGCAGTTCTTC.

This clone was counted between two and nine times. Other DNA sequences in this specimen translate into the identical CDR3. The CDR3 DNA is TGTGCCAGCTCACGACCCAGCACAGATACGCAGTATTTT. Encoded protein: CASSRPSTDTQYF. V gene TRBV18 combines with J gene TRBJ2-3; D is undetermined. The CDR3 runs to 13 residues. V lost 4 bases and J lost 0, with 5 bases in between. Per germline, CDR1 KGHSH and CDR2 LQKENI. The full variable domain, with the rest looked up from reference TRBV18 and TRBJ2-3, is NAGVMQNPRHLVRRRGQEARLRCSPMKGHSHVYWYRQLPEEGLKFMVYLQKENIIDESGMPKERFSAEFPKEGPSILRIQQVVRGDSAAYFCASSRPSTDTQYFGPGTRLTVL.

The chain uses TRBV7-8 and TRBJ2-3; D is ambiguous. Trimming shortened V by 2 bases and J by 3 bases, and 12 bases separated the two germline ends. This CDR3 has 15 residues. Germline CDR1 is SGHVS and CDR2 is FQNEAQ. The CDR3 reads CASSLSGVRTDTQYF. Here the CDR3 DNA reads TGTGCCAGCAGCTTATCAGGTGTCCGGACAGATACGCAGTATTTT.

The V call is TRBV10-1, the J call TRBJ2-3; TRBD2 is a possible D gene (5 bases). The CDR3 length is 14 residues. Trimming pared 4 bases from V and 2 bases from J, leaving 10 bases between. Per the germline V gene, CDR1 is WNHNN and CDR2 is SYGVQD (reference sequence). For the CDR3, the DNA is TGCGCCAGCAGTGCCGGAGGTCCCACAGATACGCAGTATTTT. Protein: CASSAGGPTDTQYF.

This clone was seen at least ten times. The CDR3 nucleotides are TGTGCCAGCAGCTTAAAGTATTCAGAGACCCAGTACTTC. This sequence encodes CASSLKYSETQYF. This chain uses TRBV7-2 with TRBJ2-5; D remains unclear. The CDR3 runs 13 residues. Trimming removed 2 bases at V and 4 bases at J, with 8 bases between. The germline V gene encodes CDR1 SGHTA and CDR2 FQGNSA. Complete variable domain (other parts from reference TRBV7-2 and TRBJ2-5): GAGVSQSPSNKVTEKGKDVELRCDPISGHTALYWYRQSLGQGLEFLIYFQGNSAPDKSGLPSDRFSAERTGGSVSTLTIQRTQQEDSAVYLCASSLKYSETQYFGPGTRLLVL.

There are many counts of this clone. The rearrangement uses TRBV28 and TRBJ2-7; 7 positions match TRBD1. CDR3 length: 14 amino acids. With V trimmed by 5 bases and J by 2 bases, 6 bases remained unmatched. The germline gives CDR1 MDHEN, CDR2 SYDVKM. This chain's CDR3 is CASSETGTTYEQYF. CDR3 sequence (DNA): TGTGCCAGCAGTGAGACAGGGACCACCTACGAGCAGTACTTC.

The chain combines TRBV7-9 with TRBJ1-1; D gene ambiguous. The CDR3 runs 8 residues. CDR1 and CDR2 from the germline V gene are SEHNR and FQNEAQ (reference sequence). V dropped 8 bases and J dropped 7 bases, with 2 bases sitting between them. CDR3 nucleotide sequence: TGTGCCAGCGATGAAGCTTTCTTT. Protein product: CASDEAFF.

This clone was recorded once. The gene calls are TRBV19 and TRBJ2-1, with 10 bases that match TRBD2. The CDR3 loop spans 15 amino acids. CDR1 is LNHDA and CDR2 is SQIVND in the germline V gene (reference sequence). J was trimmed by 7 bases and V by 3 bases; bases with no gene match: 6. CDR3 sequence: CASSMRTSGKNEQFF. The CDR3 DNA is TGTGCCAGTAGTATGCGGACTAGCGGAAAGAATGAGCAGTTCTTC.

This clone is a singleton in its sample. The CDR3 DNA follows: TGTGCCAGCTCACCCCCCGGGTCGAGAGTTCGCAATCAGCCCCAGCATTTT. Its translation: CASSPPGSRVRNQPQHF. The rearrangement links TRBV18 to TRBJ1-5, with D unresolved. Germline loops: CDR1 KGHSH, CDR2 LQKENI. The CDR3 is 17 residues long. V lost 3 bases and J 2 bases, leaving 17 bases between the germline ends.

The gene calls are TRBV30 and TRBJ1-1, with D hard to call. Trimming pared 3 bases from V and 1 base from J, leaving 12 bases between. The germline CDR1 and CDR2 sequences are GTSNPN and SVGIG (reference sequence). This CDR3 comprises 14 residues. The CDR3 protein is CAWSRRAGNTEAFF. The CDR3 DNA sequence: TGTGCCTGGAGCCGGAGGGCAGGGAACACTGAAGCTTTCTTT.

This clone was detected only once. V and J are TRBV6-5 and TRBJ1-1; the match to TRBD1 covers 7 bases. CDR1 and CDR2 (germline): MNHEY, SVGAGI. This CDR3 region has 12 residues. The trim removed 3 bases at V and 9 bases at J, leaving 4 bases unmatched. The chain's CDR3 is CASSYNRGQAFF. As DNA, the CDR3 is TGTGCCAGCAGTTATAATAGGGGGCAAGCTTTCTTT.

This rearrangement joins TRBV18 to TRBJ1-3; no definite D call. Trimming took off 3 bases at V and 2 bases at J, with 8 bases between the two ends. The CDR3 runs 14 residues. Germline V gene sequence: CDR1 KGHSH, CDR2 LQKENI. The CDR3 DNA sequence: TGTGCCAGCTCACCCAATTCTGCTGGAAACACCATATATTTT. Translation: CASSPNSAGNTIYF.

The CDR3 DNA reads as TGTGCCAGCAGCCCACGAATTACAGGGACCGGGGAGCTGTTTTTT. Residues: CASSPRITGTGELFF. The rearrangement links TRBV27 to TRBJ2-2, with D perhaps TRBD1 (6 bases). Germline CDR1 and CDR2: MNHEY and SMNVEV (reference sequence). This CDR3 spans 15 amino acids. V was cut by 6 bases and J by 5 bases, with 16 bases left in between.

This clone appeared a few times. The chain carries TRBV15 and TRBJ2-7, with TRBD1 matching 9 bases. The CDR3 totals 13 residues. In germline, CDR1 is LNHNV, CDR2 YYDKDF (reference sequence). V gave up 5 bases and J gave up 8 bases; unmatched junction bases: 7. The CDR3 region is CATSLRTGDKQYF. The DNA for the CDR3 is TGTGCCACCAGCCTGCGGACAGGGGATAAGCAGTACTTC.

The chain carries TRBV5-1 and TRBJ2-1; maybe TRBD2 (5 bases). The CDR3 consists of 15 residues. Per the germline V gene, CDR1 is SGHRS and CDR2 is YFSETQ. V gave up 7 bases and J gave up 6 bases, with 20 bases separating them. Here the CDR3 reads CASRRVSGFVNEQFF. DNA for the CDR3: TGCGCCAGCCGGCGGGTAAGCGGATTCGTCAATGAGCAGTTCTTC.

About this clone itself: Other DNA sequences in the sample encode the same CDR3. The rearrangement joins TRBV11-2 to TRBJ2-1; D is possibly TRBD1 (5 bases). The germline V gene has CDR1 SGHAT and CDR2 FQNNGV. The CDR3 totals 15 residues. Trimming removed 1 base from V and 3 bases from J, with 10 bases in between. The CDR3 reads CASSLGQGLYNEQFF. CDR3 bases: TGTGCCAGCAGCTTAGGGCAGGGTCTCTACAATGAGCAGTTCTTC.

This clone was picked up a small number of times. The V gene is TRBV7-9, the J gene TRBJ2-2, with 9 bases fitting TRBD1. CDR1 SEHNR and CDR2 FQNEAQ come from the germline V gene (reference sequence). The CDR3 contains 18 residues. J was trimmed by 1 base and V by 10 bases; bases with no gene match: 16. CDR3 in DNA: TGTGCCAACCATCCCCGGGACAGGGCTTCACTGAACACCGGGGAGCTGTTTTTT. As protein: CANHPRDRASLNTGELFF.

This clone has just a few counts. This rearrangement joins TRBV11-2 to TRBJ2-1, with 7 bases aligning to TRBD1. The germline V gene encodes CDR1 SGHAT and CDR2 FQNNGV. The CDR3 extends over 15 amino acids. The junction had 6 bases not matched to a gene; V was cut back by 5 bases and J by 2 bases. CDR3 DNA: TGTGCCAGCAGCCCCCAGGGGGAGACCTACAATGAGCAGTTCTTC. The encoded protein is CASSPQGETYNEQFF.

The chain couples TRBV5-1 to TRBJ2-2, with TRBD2 identical over 7 bases. Germline V gene sequence: CDR1 SGHRS, CDR2 YFSETQ. Trimming cost V 3 bases and J 3 bases; bases outside gene matches: 5. CDR3 length: 15 residues. The CDR3 loop is CASSYGRGDTGELFF. In DNA form, the CDR3 reads TGCGCCAGCAGCTACGGACGGGGGGACACCGGGGAGCTGTTTTTT. Variable domain in full (rest from reference TRBV5-1 and TRBJ2-2): KAGVTQTPRYLIKTRGQQVTLSCSPISGHRSVSWYQQTPGQGLQFLFEYFSETQRNKGNFPGRFSGRQFSNSRSEMNVSTLELGDSALYLCASSYGRGDTGELFFGEGSRLTVL.

This clone was seen just once. The genes are TRBV10-1 and TRBJ2-1; D uncertain. The CDR3 sequence is 14 residues long. The germline V gene encodes CDR1 WNHNN and CDR2 SYGVQD (reference sequence). V lost 0 bases and J 10 bases, leaving 13 bases between the germline ends. The CDR3 nucleotides are TGCGCCAGCAGTGAGTCGGGCGGAGCTCGGGAGCAGTTCTTC. Translated: CASSESGGAREQFF.

V is TRBV7-9 and J is TRBJ1-4; D remains unclear. The germline gives CDR1 SEHNR, CDR2 FQNEAQ (reference sequence). The CDR3 covers 15 residues. V lost 6 bases, J lost 5 bases, and 16 bases lay in between. CDR3 sequence reads: CASRYGPSANEKLFF. DNA of the CDR3: TGTGCCAGCAGATACGGACCTTCAGCGAATGAAAAACTGTTTTTT.

This clone was detected a few times. The chain is built from TRBV7-2 and TRBJ2-7; the D gene is possibly TRBD2 (6 bases). V lost 5 bases, J lost 1 base, and 15 bases lay in between. CDR3 size: 15 residues. Germline-derived CDR1 and CDR2 are SGHTA and FQGNSA. As DNA, the CDR3 is TGTGCCAGCAGCCCTCACGGAGGGGTGTCCTACGAGCAGTACTTC. Translation gives CASSPHGGVSYEQYF.

This clone appeared many times. The chain links TRBV6-4 to TRBJ2-1, with 10 bases fitting TRBD2. CDR3 length: 15 residues. Unmatched junction bases numbered 7, after V lost 3 bases and J lost 8 bases. From germline, CDR1 is MRHNA and CDR2 SNTAGT. For the CDR3, the DNA is TGTGCCAGCAGTGATGGTCTAGCGGGAGCCCATGAGCAGTTCTTC. Its translation is CASSDGLAGAHEQFF.

The chain combines TRBV5-1 with TRBJ1-5, with D maybe TRBD1 (5 bases). V was shortened by 1 base and J by 5 bases, with 13 bases between the two germline ends. The germline CDR1 and CDR2 sequences are SGHRS and YFSETQ. The CDR3 has 15 amino acids. The CDR3 bases are TGCGCCAGCAGCTTGTGGGGGGAGACGGATCAGCCCCAGCATTTT. This sequence encodes CASSLWGETDQPQHF.

V usage is TRBV4-1 and J usage is TRBJ1-4; no clear D gene. The CDR3 spans 16 residues. The V end lost 4 bases, the J end lost 13 bases, and 25 bases lay between the germline ends. Germline values: CDR1 MGHRA, CDR2 YSYEKL. Here the CDR3 DNA reads TGCGCCAGCAGCCTCGAGCCTTATCCCTTAATGGAGGGACTGTTTTTT. Encoded protein: CASSLEPYPLMEGLFF.

The chain recombines TRBV18 with TRBJ2-2; 10 bases agree with TRBD2. The CDR3 extends over 18 amino acids. Germline V gene sequence: CDR1 KGHSH, CDR2 LQKENI. Unmatched junction bases numbered 13, after V lost 2 bases and J lost 7 bases. The CDR3 here is CASSPSLPLAGDHGELFF. For the CDR3, the DNA is TGTGCCAGCTCACCAAGTCTACCGCTAGCGGGAGACCACGGGGAGCTGTTTTTT.

Remarks on this clone: A far larger clone is off by one base, so a read error is likely. Other nucleotide sequences in the sample specify the same CDR3. This chain connects TRBV5-1 to TRBJ2-5; D is unresolved. Trimming left V 5 bases short and J 2 bases short, with 4 bases between. CDR1 is SGHRS and CDR2 is YFSETQ in the germline V gene. CDR3 length: 11 amino acids. The CDR3 DNA sequence: TGCGCCAGCAGACAACAAGAGACCCAGTACTTC. Amino acids: CASRQQETQYF.

V gene TRBV11-2 combines with J gene TRBJ2-5; 11 nucleotides agree with TRBD2. There are 15 residues in the CDR3. The ends lost 5 bases at V and 4 bases at J; junction bases unmatched: 6. Germline V gene sequence: CDR1 SGHAT, CDR2 FQNNGV. The CDR3 loop is CASSVRTSGGETQYF. In DNA, the CDR3 is TGTGCCAGCAGCGTCAGAACTAGCGGGGGAGAGACCCAGTACTTC.

This clone was observed at least ten times. V is TRBV15 and J is TRBJ2-7, with 7 positions matching TRBD1. The V segment lost 1 base and the J segment 12 bases; nucleotides outside the gene matches: 6. The length of the CDR3 is 12 residues. Germline CDR1 is LNHNV and CDR2 is YYDKDF (reference sequence). CDR3 nucleotides: TGTGCCACCAGCAGAGGAGACAGGGCCTTGTACTTC. Protein product: CATSRGDRALYF.

The chain recombines TRBV27 with TRBJ2-1, with D perhaps matching TRBD1 or TRBD2 (6 bases each). The CDR3 has 16 amino acids. Trimming cost V 1 base and J 5 bases, with 15 bases left between them. Germline CDR1 reads MNHEY; CDR2 reads SMNVEV (reference sequence). The CDR3 coding sequence is TGTGCCAGCAGTTTATTGGGGGCGGGAAGGGACAATGAGCAGTTCTTC. This translates into CASSLLGAGRDNEQFF.